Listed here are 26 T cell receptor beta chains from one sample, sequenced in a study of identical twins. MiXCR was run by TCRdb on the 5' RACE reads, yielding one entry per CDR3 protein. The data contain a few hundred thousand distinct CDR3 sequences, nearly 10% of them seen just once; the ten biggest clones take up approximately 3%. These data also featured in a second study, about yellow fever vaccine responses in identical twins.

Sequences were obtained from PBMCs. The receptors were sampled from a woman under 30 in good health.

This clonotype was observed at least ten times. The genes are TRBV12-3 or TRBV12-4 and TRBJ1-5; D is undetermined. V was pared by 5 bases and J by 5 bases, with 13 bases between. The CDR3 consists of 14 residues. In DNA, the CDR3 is TGTGCCAGCAGTCTCATGCTGAGGGATCAGCCCCAGCATTTT. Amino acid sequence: CASSLMLRDQPQHF.

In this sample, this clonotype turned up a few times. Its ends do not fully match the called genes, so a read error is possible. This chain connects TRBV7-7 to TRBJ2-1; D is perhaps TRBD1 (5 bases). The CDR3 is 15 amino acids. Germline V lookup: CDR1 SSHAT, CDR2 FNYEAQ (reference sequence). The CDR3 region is CASSLGRALYNEQFF. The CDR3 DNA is TGTGCTAGCAGCTTGGGCAGGGCCCTTTACAATGAGCAGTTCTTC.

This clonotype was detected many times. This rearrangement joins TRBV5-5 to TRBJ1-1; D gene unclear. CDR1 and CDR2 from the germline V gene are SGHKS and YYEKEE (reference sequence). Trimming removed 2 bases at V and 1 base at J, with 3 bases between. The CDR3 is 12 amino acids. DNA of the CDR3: TGTGCCAGCAGCTTTTCGAACACTGAAGCTTTCTTT. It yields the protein CASSFSNTEAFF.

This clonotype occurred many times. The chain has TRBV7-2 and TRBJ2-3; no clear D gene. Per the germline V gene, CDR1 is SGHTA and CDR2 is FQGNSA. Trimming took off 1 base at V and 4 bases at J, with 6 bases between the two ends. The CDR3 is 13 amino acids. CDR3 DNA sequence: TGTGCCAGCAGCTTAGACATCCCAGATACGCAGTATTTT. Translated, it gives CASSLDIPDTQYF.

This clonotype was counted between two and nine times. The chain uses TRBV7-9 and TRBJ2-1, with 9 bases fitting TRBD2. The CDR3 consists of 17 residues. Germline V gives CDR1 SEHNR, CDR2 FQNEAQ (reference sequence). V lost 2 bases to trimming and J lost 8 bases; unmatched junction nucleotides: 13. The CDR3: CASSLTTTAGGPHEQFF. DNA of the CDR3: TGTGCCAGCAGCTTAACCACCACGGCGGGAGGGCCCCATGAGCAGTTCTTC.

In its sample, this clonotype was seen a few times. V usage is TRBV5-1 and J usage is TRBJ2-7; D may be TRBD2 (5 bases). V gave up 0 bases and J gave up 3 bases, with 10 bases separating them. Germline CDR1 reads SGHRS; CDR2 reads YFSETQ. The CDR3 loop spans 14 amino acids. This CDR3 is CASSLVDLHYEQYF. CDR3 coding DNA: TGCGCCAGCAGCTTGGTGGACTTACACTACGAGCAGTACTTC.

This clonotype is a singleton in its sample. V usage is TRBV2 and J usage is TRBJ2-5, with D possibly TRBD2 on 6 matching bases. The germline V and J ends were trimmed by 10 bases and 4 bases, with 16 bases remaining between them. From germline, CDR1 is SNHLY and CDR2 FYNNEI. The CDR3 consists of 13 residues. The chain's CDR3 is CATKQEGGETQYF. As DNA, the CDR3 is TGTGCCACCAAGCAGGAGGGAGGAGAGACCCAGTACTTC.

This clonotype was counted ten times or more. The chain's CDR3 is CSGPATGGPQETQYF. The DNA of the CDR3 is TGCAGTGGACCGGCTACGGGAGGGCCCCAAGAGACCCAGTACTTC. V and J are TRBV20-1 and TRBJ2-5, with TRBD2 matching over 8 bases. CDR1 and CDR2 from the germline V gene are DFQATT and SNEGSKA (reference sequence). V shed 7 bases, J shed 1 base, and the junction held 11 bases outside the gene matches. CDR3 length: 15 amino acids.

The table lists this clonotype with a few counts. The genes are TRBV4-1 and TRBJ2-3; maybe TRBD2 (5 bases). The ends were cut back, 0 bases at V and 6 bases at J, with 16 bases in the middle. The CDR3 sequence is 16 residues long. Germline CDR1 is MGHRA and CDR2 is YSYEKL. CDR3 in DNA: TGCGCCAGCAGCCAAGATCCCCGGGGTAGTTTCGATACGCAGTATTTT. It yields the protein CASSQDPRGSFDTQYF.

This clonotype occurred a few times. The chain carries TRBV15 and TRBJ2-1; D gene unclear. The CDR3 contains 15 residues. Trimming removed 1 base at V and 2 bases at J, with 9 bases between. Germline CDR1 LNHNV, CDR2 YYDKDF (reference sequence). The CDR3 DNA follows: TGTGCCACCAGCAGAGTTCAGGTCCCCTACAATGAGCAGTTCTTC. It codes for CATSRVQVPYNEQFF.

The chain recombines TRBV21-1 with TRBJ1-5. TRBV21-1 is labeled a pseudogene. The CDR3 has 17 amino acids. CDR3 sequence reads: CASSKGFQLLGNQPQHF. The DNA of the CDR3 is TGTGCCAGCAGCAAAGGTTTTCAGCTACTGGGCAATCAGCCCCAGCATTTT.

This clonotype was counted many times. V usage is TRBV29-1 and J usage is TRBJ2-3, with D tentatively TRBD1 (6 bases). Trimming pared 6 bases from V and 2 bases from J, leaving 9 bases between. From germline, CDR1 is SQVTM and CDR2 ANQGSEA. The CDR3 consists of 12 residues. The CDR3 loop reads CSVRQVTDTQYF. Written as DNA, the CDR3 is TGCAGCGTACGACAGGTCACAGATACGCAGTATTTT.

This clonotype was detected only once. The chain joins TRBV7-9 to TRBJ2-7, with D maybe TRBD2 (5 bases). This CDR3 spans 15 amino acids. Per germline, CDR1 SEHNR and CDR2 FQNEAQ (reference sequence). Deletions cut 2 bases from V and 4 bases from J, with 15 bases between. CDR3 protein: CASSLSLAGRYEQYF. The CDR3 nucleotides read TGTGCCAGCAGCTTAAGCCTAGCTGGTAGATACGAGCAGTACTTC.

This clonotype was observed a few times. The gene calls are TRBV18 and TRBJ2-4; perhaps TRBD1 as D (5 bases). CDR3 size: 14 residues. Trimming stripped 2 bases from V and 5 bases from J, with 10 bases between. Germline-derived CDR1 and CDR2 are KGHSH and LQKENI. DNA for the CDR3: TGTGCCAGCTCACCAACTCCAGGGCAAAACATTCAGTACTTC. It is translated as CASSPTPGQNIQYF.

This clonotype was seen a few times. The CDR3 coding sequence is TGTGCCACCAGCAGAGATAGTTGGCGGGAGGGATACAATGAGCAGTTCTTC. Translation: CATSRDSWREGYNEQFF. This chain joins TRBV15 and TRBJ2-1; 9 positions agree with TRBD2. The ends lost 0 bases at V and 4 bases at J; junction bases unmatched: 7. From germline, CDR1 is LNHNV and CDR2 YYDKDF (reference sequence). CDR3 size: 17 residues.

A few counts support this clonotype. CDR3 in DNA: TGCAGTGCTAGAGATGGACAGAAGAGAGAGCAGTACTTC. Residues: CSARDGQKREQYF. V and J are TRBV20-1 and TRBJ2-7; TRBD1 might be the D (6 bases). V lost 0 bases, J lost 7 bases, and 13 bases lay in between. Germline V gene data show CDR1 as DFQATT and CDR2 as SNEGSKA (reference sequence). The length of the CDR3 is 13 residues.

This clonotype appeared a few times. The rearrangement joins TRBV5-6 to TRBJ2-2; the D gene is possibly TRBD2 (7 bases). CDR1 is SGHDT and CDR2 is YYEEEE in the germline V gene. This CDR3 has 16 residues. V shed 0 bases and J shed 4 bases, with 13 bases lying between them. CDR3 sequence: CASSLDWGGRTGELFF. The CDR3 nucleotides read TGTGCCAGCAGCTTGGATTGGGGGGGCCGCACCGGGGAGCTGTTTTTT.

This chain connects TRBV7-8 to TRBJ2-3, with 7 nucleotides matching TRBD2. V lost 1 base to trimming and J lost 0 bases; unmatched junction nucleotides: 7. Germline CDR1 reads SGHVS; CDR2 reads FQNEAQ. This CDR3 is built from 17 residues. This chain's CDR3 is CASSLGFGSGSTDTQYF. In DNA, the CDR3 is TGTGCCAGCAGCTTAGGGTTTGGTAGCGGGAGCACAGATACGCAGTATTTT.

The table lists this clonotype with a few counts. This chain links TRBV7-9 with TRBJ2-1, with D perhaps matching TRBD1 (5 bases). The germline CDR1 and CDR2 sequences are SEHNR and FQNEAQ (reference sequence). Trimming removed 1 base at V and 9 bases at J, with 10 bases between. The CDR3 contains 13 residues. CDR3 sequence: CASSLVTGGEQFF. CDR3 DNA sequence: TGTGCCAGCAGCTTAGTAACAGGTGGTGAGCAGTTCTTC.

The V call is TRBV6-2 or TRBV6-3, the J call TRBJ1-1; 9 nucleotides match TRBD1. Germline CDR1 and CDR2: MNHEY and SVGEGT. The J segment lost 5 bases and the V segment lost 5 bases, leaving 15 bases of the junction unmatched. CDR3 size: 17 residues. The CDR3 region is CASSQQGAFLRATEAFF. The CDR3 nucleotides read TGTGCCAGCAGTCAACAGGGGGCTTTTTTAAGGGCTACTGAAGCTTTCTTT.

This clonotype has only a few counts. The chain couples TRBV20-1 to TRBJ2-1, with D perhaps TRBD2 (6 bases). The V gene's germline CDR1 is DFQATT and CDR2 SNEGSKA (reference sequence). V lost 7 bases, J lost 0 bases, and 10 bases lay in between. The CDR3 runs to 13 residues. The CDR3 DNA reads TGCAGTGTCCGGGGGAACTCCTACAATGAGCAGTTCTTC. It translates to CSVRGNSYNEQFF.

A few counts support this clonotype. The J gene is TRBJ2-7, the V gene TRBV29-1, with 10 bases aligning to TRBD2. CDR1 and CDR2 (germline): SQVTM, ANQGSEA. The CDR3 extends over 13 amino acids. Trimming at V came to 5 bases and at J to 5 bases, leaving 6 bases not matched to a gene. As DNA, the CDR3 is TGCAGCGTTCGGATAGCGGGAGGCGACGAGCAGTACTTC. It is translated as CSVRIAGGDEQYF.

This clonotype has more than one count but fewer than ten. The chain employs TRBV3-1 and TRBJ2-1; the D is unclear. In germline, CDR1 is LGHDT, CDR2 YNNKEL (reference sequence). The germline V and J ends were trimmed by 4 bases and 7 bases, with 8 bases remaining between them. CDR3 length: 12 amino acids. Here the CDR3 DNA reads TGTGCCAGCAGCCTGACCGAAAATGAGCAGTTCTTC. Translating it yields CASSLTENEQFF.

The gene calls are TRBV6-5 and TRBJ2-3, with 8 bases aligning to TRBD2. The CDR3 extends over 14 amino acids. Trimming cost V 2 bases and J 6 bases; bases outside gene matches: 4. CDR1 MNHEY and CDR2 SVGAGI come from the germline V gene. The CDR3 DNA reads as TGTGCCAGCAGTTACAACGGGAGGGCGGATACGCAGTATTTT. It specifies CASSYNGRADTQYF.

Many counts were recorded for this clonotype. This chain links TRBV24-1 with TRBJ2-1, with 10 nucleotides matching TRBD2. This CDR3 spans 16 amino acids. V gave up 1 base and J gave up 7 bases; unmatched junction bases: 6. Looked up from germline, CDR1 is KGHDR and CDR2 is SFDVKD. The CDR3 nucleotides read TGTGCCACCAGTGATTTTACTAGCGGGATGGGTAATGAGCAGTTCTTC. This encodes CATSDFTSGMGNEQFF.

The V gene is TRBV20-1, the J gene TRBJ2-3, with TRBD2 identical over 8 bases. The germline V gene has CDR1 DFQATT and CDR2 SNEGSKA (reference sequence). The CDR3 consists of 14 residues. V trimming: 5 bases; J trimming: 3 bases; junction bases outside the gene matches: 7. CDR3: CSAARTSGTDTQYF. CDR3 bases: TGCAGTGCTGCACGAACTAGCGGAACAGATACGCAGTATTTT.